The 16 T cell receptor beta chains below all came from one sample that was sequenced in a study of blood T cells in healthy people across ages. Alongside a J-beta primer mix, a sample-barcoded 5' primer served in a second PCR lasting about 7 to 12 cycles. From the 5' RACE reads, TCRdb called clonotypes with MiXCR, one entry per CDR3 protein. This table has about 1.8 million distinct CDR3 sequences, just under 50% appearing once. The sequenced sample consisted of blood. These receptors were collected from a woman aged 40 to 50 in good health.

The chain carries TRBV29-1 and TRBJ1-1; 7 bases fit TRBD1. The germline V gene encodes CDR1 SQVTM and CDR2 ANQGSEA. The J segment lost 6 bases and the V segment lost 5 bases, leaving 18 bases of the junction unmatched. The CDR3 contains 16 residues. CDR3 amino acids: CSVLGGDSAKGAEAFF. The CDR3 nucleotides read TGCAGCGTTCTGGGGGGGGACAGCGCAAAGGGGGCTGAAGCTTTCTTT.

This clonotype has more than one count but fewer than ten. The rearrangement uses TRBV10-3 and TRBJ2-3; the match to TRBD1 covers 8 bases. J was trimmed by 3 bases and V by 5 bases; bases with no gene match: 7. CDR1 is ENHRY, CDR2 SYGVKD, per germline. CDR3 length: 15 amino acids. In DNA form, the CDR3 reads TGTGCCATCAGTCCGGACAGGGTTTCGACAGATACGCAGTATTTT. It encodes CAISPDRVSTDTQYF.

V is TRBV10-3 and J is TRBJ1-5; a possible D gene is TRBD1 (6 bases). The germline CDR1 and CDR2 sequences are ENHRY and SYGVKD. This CDR3 has 14 amino acids. Trimming took off 6 bases at V and 4 bases at J, with 13 bases between the two ends. The CDR3 loop is CAIRGHDSNQPQHF. The CDR3 DNA sequence: TGTGCCATCAGGGGACATGATAGTAATCAGCCCCAGCATTTT.

V usage is TRBV20-1 and J usage is TRBJ1-2; D perhaps matches TRBD1 (6 bases). With 5 bases removed from V and 7 bases from J, the gap between germline ends came to 17 bases. CDR1 DFQATT and CDR2 SNEGSKA come from the germline V gene (reference sequence). This CDR3 is built from 13 residues. CDR3 sequence reads: CSAGSQGGSGYTF. The CDR3 bases are TGCAGTGCTGGCTCCCAAGGGGGATCTGGCTACACCTTC.

The sample holds many counts of this clonotype. The chain couples TRBV7-2 to TRBJ2-5; D uncertain. The V gene lost 8 bases and the J gene lost 2 bases, with 9 bases spanning the gap. This CDR3 contains 12 residues. Germline CDR1 is SGHTA and CDR2 is FQGNSA. The chain's CDR3 is CASGLTQETQYF. CDR3 DNA sequence: TGTGCCAGCGGTCTGACACAAGAGACCCAGTACTTC.

This clonotype came up once. The chain's CDR3 is CASSLEGPTNYGYTF. DNA of the CDR3: TGTGCCAGCAGCTTAGAGGGACCTACTAACTATGGCTACACCTTC. The gene calls are TRBV7-2 and TRBJ1-2; D is perhaps TRBD1 (5 bases). Germline CDR1 reads SGHTA; CDR2 reads FQGNSA. The CDR3 is 15 residues long. The ends were cut back, 1 base at V and 0 bases at J, with 9 bases in the middle.

The chain is built from TRBV5-1 and TRBJ2-3; D is possibly TRBD2 (6 bases). Germline assignment: CDR1 SGHRS and CDR2 YFSETQ. CDR3 length equals 15 residues. V was trimmed by 4 bases and J by 3 bases, leaving 15 bases between them. As DNA, the CDR3 is TGCGCCAGCAGCACCATCGGGGGAAAGACAGATACGCAGTATTTT. Translated: CASSTIGGKTDTQYF.

A few counts support this clonotype. The V gene is TRBV7-9, the J gene TRBJ1-2, with TRBD1 matching 8 bases. This CDR3 is 14 amino acids long. The J segment lost 6 bases and the V segment lost 3 bases, leaving 6 bases of the junction unmatched. Germline assignment: CDR1 SEHNR and CDR2 FQNEAQ (reference sequence). The CDR3 loop reads CASSFLTGDHGYTF. The CDR3 DNA follows: TGTGCCAGCAGCTTCCTGACAGGGGATCATGGCTACACCTTC.

The chain joins TRBV20-1 to TRBJ1-1, with D perhaps TRBD1 (6 bases). The CDR3 covers 13 residues. Per germline, CDR1 DFQATT and CDR2 SNEGSKA (reference sequence). V was shortened by 6 bases and J by 0 bases, with 11 bases between the two germline ends. The CDR3 spells CSARQAVNTEAFF. In DNA, the CDR3 is TGCAGTGCCCGACAGGCGGTGAACACTGAAGCTTTCTTT.

The chain uses TRBV9 and TRBJ2-1; 10 nucleotides match TRBD1. V was clipped by 0 bases and J by 5 bases; unmatched bases: 2. The CDR3 is 15 amino acids. The germline gives CDR1 SGDLS, CDR2 YYNGEE. The CDR3 DNA is TGTGCCAGCAGCGTAGAGGGACAGGGGAACAATGAGCAGTTCTTC. Encoded protein: CASSVEGQGNNEQFF.

In this sample, this clonotype turned up a few times. The chain couples TRBV13 to TRBJ2-3; TRBD2 is a possible D gene (7 bases). Per germline, CDR1 PRHDT and CDR2 FYEKMQ (reference sequence). There are 15 residues in the CDR3. Trimming stripped 8 bases from V and 4 bases from J, with 19 bases between. In DNA, the CDR3 is TGTGCCAGCCGGGGGGCGCAGGGCGCTTCAGATACGCAGTATTTT. It translates to CASRGAQGASDTQYF.

CDR3: CASSQFGTTDYGYTF. CDR3 sequence (DNA): TGTGCCAGCAGCCAATTCGGCACAACGGACTATGGCTACACCTTC. The V call is TRBV14, the J call TRBJ1-2; D is undetermined. The CDR3 length is 15 residues. Germline CDR1 reads SGHDN; CDR2 reads FVKESK. Trimming stripped 2 bases from V and 3 bases from J, with 13 bases between.

This clonotype has a handful of counts. The chain uses TRBV6-6 and TRBJ1-4; 7 bases align to TRBD1. Trimming removed 2 bases from V and 5 bases from J; junction bases left unmatched: 8. This CDR3 spans 16 amino acids. The germline CDR1 and CDR2 sequences are MNHNY and SVGAGI (reference sequence). DNA of the CDR3: TGTGCCAGCAGTTACCCCAACAGGGGAGGAAATGAAAAACTGTTTTTT. Protein: CASSYPNRGGNEKLFF.

The gene calls are TRBV12-3 or TRBV12-4 and TRBJ1-2; tentatively, D is TRBD1 (6 bases). This CDR3 region has 15 residues. Trimming left V 5 bases short and J 3 bases short, with 16 bases between. The CDR3 spells CASSGGGRPDYGYTF. CDR3 sequence (DNA): TGTGCCAGCAGTGGTGGGGGGCGCCCGGACTATGGCTACACCTTC.

The chain recombines TRBV12-3 or TRBV12-4 with TRBJ2-3; no clear D gene. The CDR3 loop spans 14 amino acids. V lost 6 bases and J 5 bases, leaving 15 bases between the germline ends. The CDR3 bases are TGTGCCAGCAGACCTCGGGTAGCAGGAGATACGCAGTATTTT. Residues: CASRPRVAGDTQYF.

This clonotype was observed a few times. Here the CDR3 reads CASSFADSPYEQYF. The CDR3 coding sequence is TGTGCCAGCAGCTTCGCGGACAGCCCCTACGAGCAGTACTTC. The rearrangement uses TRBV12-1 and TRBJ2-7. TRBV12-1 corresponds to a pseudogene. This CDR3 contains 14 residues.